The 14 T cell receptor beta chains below were found in one sample sequenced in a study of shared clonotypes between healthy human individuals. Repertoires were generated with immunoSEQ multiplex PCR, while TCRdb's copy carries only in-frame clones and drops some. The data contain millions of clones, around 96% of them singletons. The naive CD8 fraction comprised CD45RO-negative cells positively selected for CCR7 and excluded terminally differentiated effector memory CD45RA+ cells. Sequencing was carried out using naive CD8+ T cells sorted from blood. These receptor sequences come from a man aged 18 to 35 in good health.

J is TRBJ1-4 and V is TRBV10-1; D uncertain. The CDR3 length is 14 residues. The V end lost 0 bases, the J end lost 13 bases, and 15 bases lay between the germline ends. Germline loops: CDR1 WNHNN, CDR2 SYGVQD (reference sequence). This CDR3 is CASSESGSYGRLFF. The CDR3 region has the DNA TGCGCCAGCAGTGAGTCCGGGAGTTACGGAAGACTGTTTTTT.

The CDR3 protein is CASSQDLRTGGPLSYGYTF. The CDR3 region has the DNA TGCGCCAGCAGCCAAGATTTGAGGACAGGGGGCCCCCTGAGCTATGGCTACACCTTC. The rearrangement uses TRBV4-1 and TRBJ1-2, with 11 nucleotides matching TRBD1. The trim removed 0 bases at V and 4 bases at J, leaving 13 bases unmatched. The CDR3 totals 19 residues. CDR1 MGHRA and CDR2 YSYEKL come from the germline V gene.

This rearrangement joins TRBV4-1 to TRBJ2-3; TRBD1 matches 9 bases. Germline lookup yields CDR1 MGHRA and CDR2 YSYEKL. Trimming removed 0 bases from V and 2 bases from J; junction bases left unmatched: 6. The CDR3 contains 17 residues. The CDR3 sequence is CASSQEATGGSTDTQYF. CDR3 in DNA: TGCGCCAGCAGCCAAGAAGCGACAGGGGGATCCACAGATACGCAGTATTTT.

DNA of the CDR3: TGCGCCAGCAGCCAAAATGCCCCGCAGGGCGTCAACTACAATGAGCAGTTCTTC. Its protein is CASSQNAPQGVNYNEQFF. V usage is TRBV4-1 and J usage is TRBJ2-1, with a tentative D call TRBD1 (5 bases). Germline V lookup: CDR1 MGHRA, CDR2 YSYEKL. This CDR3 is built from 18 residues. V was trimmed by 2 bases and J by 3 bases, leaving 20 bases between them.

The CDR3 region has the DNA TGTGCCAGCAGCTTAACTCAGGGAGGGGAGCAGTACTTC. This codes for CASSLTQGGEQYF. The V and J genes are TRBV7-3 and TRBJ2-7; TRBD2 matches 7 bases. V dropped 0 bases and J dropped 7; count of bases not matched to a gene: 3. The CDR3 runs to 13 residues. CDR1 is SGHTA, CDR2 FQGTGA, per germline.

This clone has only one observation. The gene calls are TRBV6-5 and TRBJ2-1; D is possibly TRBD2 (6 bases). This CDR3 contains 14 residues. V was shortened by 5 bases and J by 6 bases, with 14 bases between the two germline ends. Germline lookup yields CDR1 MNHEY and CDR2 SVGAGI. CDR3 DNA: TGTGCCAGCAGTCCCGGGAGCTCCGGCAATGAGCAGTTCTTC. Translation: CASSPGSSGNEQFF.

The genes are TRBV7-9 and TRBJ2-1, with 9 bases aligning to TRBD2. Germline loops: CDR1 SEHNR, CDR2 FQNEAQ (reference sequence). This CDR3 is 16 amino acids long. With V trimmed by 10 bases and J by 9 bases, 19 bases remained unmatched. The CDR3 loop is CATAGSASGNRPEQFF. The CDR3 nucleotides read TGTGCCACCGCGGGGTCCGCTAGCGGGAATAGGCCTGAGCAGTTCTTC.

The chain is built from TRBV25-1 and TRBJ2-7; 7 bases match TRBD1. Losses at the gene ends were 3 bases for V and 3 bases for J; bases not matched to a gene: 17. Germline V gives CDR1 MGHDK, CDR2 SYGVNS. The CDR3 is 18 residues long. For the CDR3, the DNA is TGTGCCAGCAGTGAGACAGGGAGTACGTCTCTCCGTTACTACGAGCAGTACTTC. It yields the protein CASSETGSTSLRYYEQYF.

This chain joins TRBV14 and TRBJ2-7; 7 bases align to TRBD2. The trim removed 3 bases at V and 0 bases at J, leaving 5 bases unmatched. From germline, CDR1 is SGHDN and CDR2 FVKESK. This CDR3 is 15 amino acids long. CDR3 DNA: TGTGCCAGCAGCCACGGTTGGGGGGGCTCCTACGAGCAGTACTTC. It is translated as CASSHGWGGSYEQYF.

Comment on this clone: Other DNA sequences in this sample translate to the same CDR3. The chain employs TRBV9 and TRBJ2-5; D might be TRBD1 (6 bases). The germline V gene encodes CDR1 SGDLS and CDR2 YYNGEE. Trimming shortened V by 0 bases and J by 5 bases, and 11 bases separated the two germline ends. This CDR3 contains 14 residues. The CDR3 sequence is CASSVDGGAETQYF. As DNA, the CDR3 is TGTGCCAGCAGCGTAGATGGGGGCGCGGAGACCCAGTACTTC.

The genes are TRBV27 and TRBJ1-4, with a possible D match to TRBD1 (5 bases). Between the trimmed V and J ends, which lost 2 bases and 11 bases, there was a span of 18 bases. Germline CDR1 and CDR2: MNHEY and SMNVEV (reference sequence). This CDR3 contains 15 residues. The CDR3 spells CASSLTAREIGKLFF. The CDR3 DNA reads as TGTGCCAGCAGTTTAACGGCCAGGGAGATCGGGAAACTGTTTTTT.

The rearrangement uses TRBV29-1 and TRBJ2-2, with 7 nucleotides matching TRBD2. This CDR3 region has 16 residues. V lost 2 bases to trimming and J lost 0 bases; unmatched junction nucleotides: 6. Germline assignment: CDR1 SQVTM and CDR2 ANQGSEA. The CDR3 DNA sequence: TGCAGCGTTGAAATTGGGACTATTTCGAACACCGGGGAGCTGTTTTTT. Encoded protein: CSVEIGTISNTGELFF.

The rearrangement joins TRBV30 to TRBJ2-3; TRBD2 is a possible D gene (5 bases). The CDR3 is 16 amino acids. Germline CDR1 reads GTSNPN; CDR2 reads SVGIG (reference sequence). V was cut by 4 bases and J by 6 bases, with 23 bases left in between. In DNA form, the CDR3 reads TGTGCCTGGACAGGTGTGAACATCGGGTGGGAGGATACGCAGTATTTT. Amino acids: CAWTGVNIGWEDTQYF. The full variable domain, with the rest looked up from reference TRBV30 and TRBJ2-3, is SQTIHQWPATLVQPVGSPLSLECTVEGTSNPNLYWYRQAAGRGLQLLFYSVGIGQISSEVPQNLSASRPQDRQFILSSKKLLLSDSGFYLCAWTGVNIGWEDTQYFGPGTRLTVL.

The chain links TRBV2 to TRBJ1-2, with TRBD1 matching 7 bases. The CDR3 is made up of 14 amino acids. CDR1 and CDR2 (germline): SNHLY, FYNNEI. With 4 bases clipped from V and 2 bases from J, the junction kept 4 bases outside the gene matches. The CDR3 here is CASSGDSANYGYTF. The CDR3 DNA is TGTGCCAGCAGTGGGGACAGCGCAAACTATGGCTACACCTTC. The whole variable domain, filled in from reference TRBV2 and TRBJ1-2, reads EPEVTQTPSHQVTQMGQEVILRCVPISNHLYFYWYRQILGQKVEFLVSFYNNEISEKSEIFDDQFSVERPDGSNFTLKIRSTKLEDSAMYFCASSGDSANYGYTFGSGTRLTVV.